This T cell receptor beta chain originates from a study of blood T cell repertoires in COVID-19. Study-wide background: Researchers got acute and convalescent COVID-19 samples from the United States, Italy and Spain. T cells, B-cell-depleted T cells, or PBMCs supplied cDNA or gDNA.

Sequenced by immunoSEQ multiplex PCR; TCRdb stores in-frame clones only, minus some. The table records 410,000 or so clones, more than 80% of them present only once. The sample comprised peripheral blood. This TCR derives from a young woman with active or convalescent COVID-19.

CDR3 loop: CASSPTGTAFNEKLFF. In DNA, the CDR3 is TGCGCCAGCAGCCCCACCGGGACAGCCTTTAATGAAAAACTGTTTTTT. The chain carries TRBV4-1 and TRBJ1-4, with TRBD1 identical over 7 bases. Germline V lookup: CDR1 MGHRA, CDR2 YSYEKL. The V and J ends lost 4 bases and 4 bases, in that order; junction bases with no gene match: 9. The CDR3 loop spans 16 amino acids.